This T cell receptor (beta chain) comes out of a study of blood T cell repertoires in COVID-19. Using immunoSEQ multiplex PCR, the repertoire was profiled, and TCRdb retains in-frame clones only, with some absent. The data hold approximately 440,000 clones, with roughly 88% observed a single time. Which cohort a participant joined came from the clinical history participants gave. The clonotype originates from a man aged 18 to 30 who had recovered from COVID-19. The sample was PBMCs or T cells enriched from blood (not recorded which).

CDR3 protein: CASSLGLAENIQYF. As DNA, the CDR3 is TGTGCCAGCAGCTTAGGACTAGCAGAAAACATTCAGTACTTC. This chain uses TRBV11-2 with TRBJ2-4, with TRBD2 matching 7 bases. Per germline, CDR1 SGHAT and CDR2 FQNNGV. This CDR3 spans 14 amino acids. J lost 5 bases, V lost 1 base, and 2 bases had no gene match. The full variable domain, with the rest looked up from reference TRBV11-2 and TRBJ2-4, is EAGVAQSPRYKIIEKRQSVAFWCNPISGHATLYWYQQILGQGPKLLIQFQNNGVVDDSQLPKDRFSAERLKGVDSTLKIQPAKLEDSAVYLCASSLGLAENIQYFGAGTRLSVL.